Listed here are 10 T cell receptor beta chains from one sample, sequenced in a study of blood T cell repertoires in COVID-19. Data came from immunoSEQ multiplex PCR; TCRdb stores just in-frame clones and leaves some out. The sample holds 250,000 to 350,000 clones, roughly 90% seen once. Sequenced material: peripheral blood. These receptors all come from a man younger than 35 with active or convalescent COVID-19.

This chain connects TRBV6-2 or TRBV6-3 to TRBJ2-1, with 9 bases fitting TRBD1. Germline CDR1 reads MNHEY; CDR2 reads SVGEGT. Trimming removed 7 bases from V and 8 bases from J; junction bases left unmatched: 9. The CDR3 consists of 14 residues. The CDR3 spells CASTPLDRGYEQFF. CDR3 coding DNA: TGTGCCAGCACCCCCCTGGACAGGGGTTATGAGCAGTTCTTC.

The chain combines TRBV3-1 (or the pseudogene TRBV3-2) with TRBJ2-1, with D possibly TRBD2 on 6 matching bases. The CDR3 is 19 residues long. Trimming cost V 4 bases and J 5 bases, with 27 bases left between them. Germline V lookup: CDR1 LGHDT, CDR2 YNNKEL (reference sequence). CDR3 sequence: CASSPAKVGLAGMDNEQFF. CDR3 nucleotide sequence: TGTGCCAGCAGCCCAGCCAAGGTGGGGTTGGCGGGAATGGACAATGAGCAGTTCTTC.

V usage is TRBV7-2 and J usage is TRBJ2-5; D may be TRBD1 (6 bases). The CDR3 covers 14 residues. V lost 5 bases and J lost 2, with 12 bases in between. Germline V gene data show CDR1 as SGHTA and CDR2 as FQGNSA. CDR3 region: CASSPWDKQETQYF. As DNA, the CDR3 is TGTGCCAGCAGCCCATGGGACAAACAAGAGACCCAGTACTTC.

The chain uses TRBV15 and TRBJ1-1; D is uncertain. The CDR3 is 15 amino acids. V lost 5 bases and J 1 base, leaving 14 bases between the germline ends. Per germline, CDR1 LNHNV and CDR2 YYDKDF (reference sequence). CDR3 coding DNA: TGTGCCACCAGCGAGGCGGGGATTTGGAACACTGAAGCTTTCTTT. This sequence encodes CATSEAGIWNTEAFF.

V usage is TRBV6-5 and J usage is TRBJ2-7; maybe TRBD2 (6 bases). This CDR3 has 14 residues. Trimming shortened V by 4 bases and J by 1 base, and 11 bases separated the two germline ends. Per the germline V gene, CDR1 is MNHEY and CDR2 is SVGAGI. CDR3 sequence reads: CASSSLSGSYEQYF. In DNA, the CDR3 is TGTGCCAGCAGTTCCCTTAGCGGATCCTACGAGCAGTACTTC.

The rearrangement joins TRBV3-1 (or the pseudogene TRBV3-2) to TRBJ2-5; weak D call: TRBD2 (5 bases). This CDR3 is 13 amino acids long. V lost 5 bases and J 4 bases, leaving 11 bases between the germline ends. Germline V gene sequence: CDR1 LGHDT, CDR2 YNNKEL (reference sequence). CDR3 sequence (DNA): TGTGCCAGCAGCGAACTAGTACGAGAGACCCAGTACTTC. This codes for CASSELVRETQYF.

This chain uses TRBV18 with TRBJ2-1; 8 bases map to TRBD2. V trimming: 1 base; J trimming: 5 bases; junction bases outside the gene matches: 7. CDR3 length equals 16 residues. Germline lookup yields CDR1 KGHSH and CDR2 LQKENI. CDR3 DNA: TGTGCCAGCTCACCACAGATTAGCGGGACCCACAATGAGCAGTTCTTC. It specifies CASSPQISGTHNEQFF.

The rearrangement uses TRBV27 and TRBJ1-2, with a weak D call TRBD1 (6 bases). There are 14 residues in the CDR3. The germline gives CDR1 MNHEY, CDR2 SMNVEV (reference sequence). Between the trimmed V and J ends, which lost 5 bases and 13 bases, there was a span of 23 bases. The CDR3 bases are TGTGCCAGCAGTCACACCCGACAGGCCGACCCCCCCACCTTC. Encoded protein: CASSHTRQADPPTF.

The chain recombines TRBV5-4 with TRBJ2-3; 10 bases are a match to TRBD2. The germline V gene has CDR1 SGHNT and CDR2 YYREEE (reference sequence). The CDR3 sequence is 18 residues long. The V and J ends lost 1 base and 2 bases, in that order; junction bases with no gene match: 10. CDR3 sequence: CASSLSGRASLSTDTQYF. The DNA of the CDR3 is TGTGCCAGCAGCTTGAGCGGGAGGGCCTCTCTCTCCACAGATACGCAGTATTTT. Variable domain in full (rest from reference TRBV5-4 and TRBJ2-3): ETGVTQSPTHLIKTRGQQVTLRCSSQSGHNTVSWYQQALGQGPQFIFQYYREEENGRGNFPPRFSGLQFPNYSSELNVNALELDDSALYLCASSLSGRASLSTDTQYFGPGTRLTVL.

This clone was recorded once. V usage is TRBV7-2 and J usage is TRBJ1-5; 8 bases fit TRBD1. CDR1 is SGHTA and CDR2 is FQGNSA in the germline V gene. The V gene end was trimmed by 4 bases and the J gene end by 4 bases; junction bases not matched to a gene: 6. This CDR3 has 15 amino acids. CDR3 nucleotide sequence: TGTGCCAGCAGCTCCGGGACAGGTATGAATCAGCCCCAGCATTTT. Translation gives CASSSGTGMNQPQHF.